This T cell receptor (beta chain) is drawn from a study of shared clonotypes between healthy human individuals. Study findings and constraints: What naive subsets generally showed was a larger estimated richness than memory subsets showed.

Libraries were prepared by immunoSEQ multiplex PCR; TCRdb keeps only in-frame clonotypes and omits some of them. Among some 1.4 million clones listed, 95% to 97% were seen once. Looked up from germline, CDR1 is SQVTM and CDR2 is ANQGSEA. V was clipped by 6 bases and J by 0 bases, with 12 bases between them. This CDR3 spans 13 amino acids. Of note for this clone: Its antigen is still unknown.

Caucasian adults residing in Nashville, Tennessee made up all the donors. This sequence joins TRBV29-1 and TRBJ2-7, with a tentative D call TRBD1 (6 bases). Sequenced: naive CD4+ T cells sorted from blood. The sample's subset: CD45RA+ positively selected. The clonotype was recovered from a man aged 30 to 39 in good health. The CDR3, as DNA: TGCAGCGTACAGGGCCCTTTCTCCTACGAGCAGTACTTC. This translates into CSVQGPFSYEQYF.